This T cell receptor (beta chain) was sequenced for a study of shared clonotypes between healthy human individuals. For the study at large: Per donor, three plates held CD4 naive cells, three held CD4 memory, two held CD8 naive and one held CD8 memory. Study-level findings and limits: Enrolling few donors narrowed the genetic and exposure-history diversity that was represented. Non-shared clonotypes had lower generation probabilities than those shared by all four donors. Researchers found naive subsets generally carried larger estimated richness than memory subsets.

CDR3 length equals 10 residues. In the naive CD8 group, cells lacked CD45RO and were positively selected for CCR7, so terminally differentiated effector memory CD45RA+ cells were left out. TCRdb's table, derived via immunoSEQ multiplex PCR, lists solely in-frame clones and lacks some. The table includes 2 million to 2.5 million clones, approximately 94% detected once. As regards this clone: What it binds is unknown.

The TCR originated in a man aged 18 to 29 in good health. Some clones in this sample may be carry-over from other donors' samples. Sample: naive CD8+ T cells from PBMCs. J is TRBJ2-7 and V is TRBV12-2; the table assigns TRBD1, which was not confirmed against the DNA. TRBV12-2 has pseudogene status. The chain's CDR3 is CASRLGGEYF. For the CDR3, the DNA is TGTGCAAGTCGCTTAGGGGGCGAGTACTTC.